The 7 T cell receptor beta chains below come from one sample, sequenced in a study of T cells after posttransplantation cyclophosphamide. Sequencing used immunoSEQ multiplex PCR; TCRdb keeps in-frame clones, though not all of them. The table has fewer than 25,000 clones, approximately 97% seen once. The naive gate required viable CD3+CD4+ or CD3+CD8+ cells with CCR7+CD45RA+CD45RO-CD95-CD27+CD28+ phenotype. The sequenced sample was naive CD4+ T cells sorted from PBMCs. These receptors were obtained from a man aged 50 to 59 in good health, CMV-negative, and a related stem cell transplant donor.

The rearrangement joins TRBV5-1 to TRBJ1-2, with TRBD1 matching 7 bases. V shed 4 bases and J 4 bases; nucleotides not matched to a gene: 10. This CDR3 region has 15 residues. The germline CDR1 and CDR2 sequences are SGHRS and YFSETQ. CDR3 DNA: TGCGCCAGCAGCCCCGGGACAGCCGTTTCCTATGGCTACACCTTC. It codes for CASSPGTAVSYGYTF.

CDR3 in amino acids: CASSSTGGYEQYF. The CDR3 DNA is TGTGCCAGCAGCTCAACAGGGGGATACGAGCAGTACTTC. The genes are TRBV7-3 and TRBJ2-7; 8 bases fit TRBD1. This CDR3 is 13 amino acids long. J gave up 4 bases and V 4 bases, and 3 bases lay outside the gene matches. The germline CDR1 and CDR2 sequences are SGHTA and FQGTGA.

The CDR3 DNA sequence: TGTGCCAGCAGTTACATGGGGGCTTCTCAGCCCCAGCATTTT. Its protein product is CASSYMGASQPQHF. The chain uses TRBV6-5 and TRBJ1-5; weak D call: TRBD1 (6 bases). The CDR3 loop spans 14 amino acids. In germline, CDR1 is MNHEY, CDR2 SVGAGI. V lost 2 bases, J lost 6 bases, and 11 bases lay in between.

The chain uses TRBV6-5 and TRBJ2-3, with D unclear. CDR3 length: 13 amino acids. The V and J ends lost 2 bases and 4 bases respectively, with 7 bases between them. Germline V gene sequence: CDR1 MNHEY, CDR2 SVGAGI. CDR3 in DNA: TGTGCCAGCAGTTACGTCGTAGCAGATACGCAGTATTTT. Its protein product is CASSYVVADTQYF.

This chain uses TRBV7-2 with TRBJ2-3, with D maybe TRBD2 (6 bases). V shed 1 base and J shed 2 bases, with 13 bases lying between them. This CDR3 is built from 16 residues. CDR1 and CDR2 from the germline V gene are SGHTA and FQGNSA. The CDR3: CASSLGRRAVTDTQYF. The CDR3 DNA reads TGTGCCAGCAGCTTAGGGCGGAGGGCCGTCACAGATACGCAGTATTTT.

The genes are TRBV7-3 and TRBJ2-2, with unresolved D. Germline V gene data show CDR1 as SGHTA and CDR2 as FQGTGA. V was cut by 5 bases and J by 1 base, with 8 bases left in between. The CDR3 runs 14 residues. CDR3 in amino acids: CASSGRGNTGELFF. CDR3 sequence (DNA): TGTGCCAGCAGCGGCAGAGGGAACACCGGGGAGCTGTTTTTT.

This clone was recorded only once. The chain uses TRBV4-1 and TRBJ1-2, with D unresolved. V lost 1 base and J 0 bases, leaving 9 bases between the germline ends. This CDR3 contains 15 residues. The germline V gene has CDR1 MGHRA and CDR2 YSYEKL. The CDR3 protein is CASSQAYRTNYGYTF. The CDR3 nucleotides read TGCGCCAGCAGCCAAGCTTACAGAACTAACTATGGCTACACCTTC.